Below are 29 T cell receptor beta chains sequenced from a single sample in a study of blood T cell repertoires in COVID-19. The table came from immunoSEQ multiplex PCR; TCRdb's copy has only in-frame clones and leaves some out. The repertoire includes under 200,000 clones, about 88% of them detected once, and around 6.5% sits in the top ten. Sequenced input: peripheral blood. These receptors came from a woman older than 75 in a cohort sampled during active or convalescent COVID-19.

This clone was observed once. The rearrangement joins TRBV18 to TRBJ1-3; perhaps TRBD1 as D (5 bases). The CDR3 loop spans 14 amino acids. Deletions cut 3 bases from V and 0 bases from J, with 6 bases between. In germline, CDR1 is KGHSH, CDR2 LQKENI. The CDR3 protein is CASSPTDSGNTIYF. The DNA for the CDR3 is TGTGCCAGCTCACCGACAGACTCTGGAAACACCATATATTTT.

The chain is built from TRBV27 and TRBJ1-1; D may be TRBD1 (6 bases). V gave up 8 bases and J gave up 0 bases, with 22 bases separating them. This CDR3 is 17 amino acids long. Germline values: CDR1 MNHEY, CDR2 SMNVEV (reference sequence). The CDR3 sequence: CASRRKQGLTLNTEAFF. DNA for the CDR3: TGTGCCAGCCGTAGGAAGCAGGGGTTGACCTTGAACACTGAAGCTTTCTTT.

The rearrangement uses TRBV7-9 and TRBJ2-7, with 8 bases matching TRBD2. Unmatched junction bases numbered 8, after V lost 5 bases and J lost 2 bases. The CDR3 is 15 amino acids. The germline CDR1 and CDR2 sequences are SEHNR and FQNEAQ (reference sequence). This chain's CDR3 is CASSAPGGGPYEQYF. DNA of the CDR3: TGTGCCAGCAGCGCCCCGGGGGGGGGCCCCTACGAGCAGTACTTC.

CDR3 residues: CASSLFPAREGYTF. The CDR3 nucleotides read TGTGCCAGCAGCTTATTCCCGGCCCGGGAGGGCTACACCTTC. The chain combines TRBV7-2 with TRBJ1-2; D is uncertain. The V and J ends lost 2 bases and 8 bases respectively, with 15 bases between them. The CDR3 spans 14 residues. CDR1 and CDR2 from the germline V gene are SGHTA and FQGNSA.

The rearrangement links TRBV27 to TRBJ1-6; TRBD1 aligns across 8 bases. V trimming: 7 bases; J trimming: 6 bases; junction bases outside the gene matches: 8. The CDR3 is made up of 15 amino acids. Germline V gene lookup returns CDR1 MNHEY and CDR2 SMNVEV (reference sequence). The CDR3 coding sequence is TGTGCCAGCACCCCGGACAGGGTATCTAATTCACCCCTCCACTTT. This encodes CASTPDRVSNSPLHF.

With regard to this clone: At one boundary the junction diverges from the germline segment, which might be a read error. This chain joins TRBV5-6 and TRBJ2-3; 8 positions match TRBD1. The CDR3 spans 14 residues. Germline assignment: CDR1 SGHDT and CDR2 YYEEEE. CDR3: CASSLEWPRTGHFF. Written as DNA, the CDR3 is TGTGCCAGCAGCTTGGAATGGCCGAGGACAGGGCATTTCTTT.

V is TRBV19 and J is TRBJ2-4; possibly TRBD2 for D (6 bases). The CDR3 totals 15 residues. The V end was cut by 7 bases, the J end by 3 bases, with 16 bases between. Germline lookup yields CDR1 LNHDA and CDR2 SQIVND (reference sequence). CDR3 region: CASTESGTRKNIQYF. CDR3 DNA: TGTGCCAGTACCGAATCCGGGACTCGCAAAAACATTCAGTACTTC.

The chain is built from TRBV24-1 and TRBJ2-1; 8 positions match TRBD1. Trimming cost V 5 bases and J 5 bases; bases outside gene matches: 7. There are 15 residues in the CDR3. The germline CDR1 and CDR2 sequences are KGHDR and SFDVKD. CDR3 sequence reads: CATSARGLRDNEQFF. The CDR3 region has the DNA TGTGCCACCAGTGCCAGGGGGCTCCGGGACAATGAGCAGTTCTTC.

This clone was detected only a few times. The chain couples TRBV9 to TRBJ2-3, with D possibly being TRBD2 (6 bases). Per germline, CDR1 SGDLS and CDR2 YYNGEE. The V end lost 0 bases, the J end lost 3 bases, and 8 bases lay between the germline ends. This CDR3 is built from 14 residues. As DNA, the CDR3 is TGTGCCAGCAGCGTAGCGGGGGAAACAGATACGCAGTATTTT. It is translated as CASSVAGETDTQYF.

In this sample, this clone turned up once. The chain uses TRBV27 and TRBJ1-4, with D unresolved. The CDR3 extends over 13 amino acids. The V gene lost 5 bases and the J gene lost 7 bases, with 11 bases spanning the gap. Germline lookup yields CDR1 MNHEY and CDR2 SMNVEV (reference sequence). In DNA, the CDR3 is TGTGCCAGCAGTCCCCGGCGGCGTGAAAAACTGTTTTTT. Its protein product is CASSPRRREKLFF.

This rearrangement joins TRBV10-3 to TRBJ1-1; D call uncertain. Germline V gives CDR1 ENHRY, CDR2 SYGVKD. V was pared by 0 bases and J by 6 bases, with 17 bases between. This CDR3 region has 16 residues. This chain's CDR3 is CAISESSREENSEAFF. CDR3 in DNA: TGTGCCATCAGTGAGTCGAGTCGTGAAGAAAACTCTGAAGCTTTCTTT.

The genes are TRBV4-1 and TRBJ1-4, with 9 bases aligning to TRBD1. The germline V gene encodes CDR1 MGHRA and CDR2 YSYEKL. The CDR3 contains 15 residues. V lost 6 bases and J lost 8; bases outside the gene matches: 10. This CDR3 is CASSLLQGAREKLFF. In DNA, the CDR3 is TGCGCCAGCAGTCTTTTACAGGGGGCGCGAGAAAAACTGTTTTTT.

This chain joins TRBV29-1 and TRBJ2-5, with D possibly TRBD1 on 8 matching bases. V was trimmed by 4 bases and J by 9 bases, leaving 24 bases between them. This CDR3 spans 15 amino acids. Germline V gene sequence: CDR1 SQVTM, CDR2 ANQGSEA. DNA of the CDR3: TGCAGCGTTGTTAGGACAGGGCCCACACGGGAGGCCCAGTACTTC. It specifies CSVVRTGPTREAQYF.

V is TRBV10-3 and J is TRBJ1-2; 12 bases are a match to TRBD1. CDR3 length: 15 residues. Trimming took 4 bases from V and 4 from J; bases not matched to a gene: 4. Per germline, CDR1 ENHRY and CDR2 SYGVKD. The CDR3 nucleotides are TGTGCCATCAGTGGGGGACAGGGGGCTGTCTATGGCTACACCTTC. Its protein product is CAISGGQGAVYGYTF.

The chain carries TRBV3-1 (or the pseudogene TRBV3-2) and TRBJ2-7; D not resolved. Trimming cost V 3 bases and J 0 bases, with 12 bases left between them. This CDR3 has 15 amino acids. Germline CDR1 LGHDT, CDR2 YNNKEL (reference sequence). CDR3 sequence reads: CASSHVYTGSYEQYF. In DNA, the CDR3 is TGTGCCAGCAGCCATGTCTATACGGGCTCCTACGAGCAGTACTTC.

The V and J genes are TRBV3-1 (or the pseudogene TRBV3-2) and TRBJ2-3, with D perhaps matching TRBD2 (7 bases). Trimming took off 1 base at V and 0 bases at J, with 17 bases between the two ends. This CDR3 region has 18 residues. The germline V gene has CDR1 LGHDT and CDR2 YNNKEL (reference sequence). The CDR3 DNA reads TGTGCCAGCAGCCAAGTGGGGGGGGCAGGGGCGAGCACAGATACGCAGTATTTT. It is translated as CASSQVGGAGASTDTQYF.

The CDR3 DNA sequence: TGTGCCATTTTGGGACAGGGCTCCTACAATGAGCAGTTCTTC. This gives the protein CAILGQGSYNEQFF. This rearrangement joins TRBV10-3 to TRBJ2-1, with 9 bases identical to TRBD1. V lost 9 bases, J lost 0 bases, and 3 bases stayed unmatched. The CDR3 extends over 14 amino acids. Germline CDR1 is ENHRY and CDR2 is SYGVKD.

The chain carries TRBV29-1 and TRBJ2-5, with D perhaps assigned TRBD1 or TRBD2 (5 bases each). The CDR3 runs to 13 residues. Between the trimmed V and J ends, which lost 7 bases and 6 bases, there was a span of 18 bases. Looked up from germline, CDR1 is SQVTM and CDR2 is ANQGSEA. CDR3 region: CSAEGQGLKTQYF. CDR3 DNA: TGCAGCGCTGAGGGGCAGGGATTAAAGACCCAGTACTTC.

The chain has TRBV27 and TRBJ2-7; D not certain. The CDR3 extends over 13 amino acids. Germline V gene sequence: CDR1 MNHEY, CDR2 SMNVEV (reference sequence). V was pared by 2 bases and J by 2 bases, with 7 bases between. CDR3 sequence (DNA): TGTGCCAGCAGTTTAGCAGACACCTACGAGCAGTACTTC. Protein sequence: CASSLADTYEQYF.

This clone appeared once. This chain links TRBV25-1 with TRBJ2-1; TRBD2 matches 10 bases. The CDR3 loop spans 18 amino acids. Looked up from germline, CDR1 is MGHDK and CDR2 is SYGVNS. Germline trimming cut 1 base from V and 4 bases from J; bases unmatched to any gene: 10. The CDR3 protein is CASSEFSGTSETYNEQFF. The CDR3 coding sequence is TGTGCCAGCAGTGAATTTTCCGGGACTAGCGAAACATACAATGAGCAGTTCTTC.

The rearrangement links TRBV5-1 to TRBJ2-7; D is ambiguous. Germline CDR1 reads SGHRS; CDR2 reads YFSETQ. CDR3 length: 14 residues. Trimming removed 0 bases at V and 0 bases at J, with 7 bases between. The CDR3 loop reads CASSLDSPSYEQYV. The DNA for the CDR3 is TGCGCCAGCAGCTTGGACAGCCCCTCCTACGAGCAGTACGTC.

There are a few counts of this clone. The gene calls are TRBV9 and TRBJ2-3, with D maybe TRBD1 (6 bases). CDR3 length: 14 residues. V was clipped by 4 bases and J by 4 bases, with 13 bases between them. The germline V gene encodes CDR1 SGDLS and CDR2 YYNGEE. CDR3 sequence: CASSFTGLPDTQYF. The DNA for the CDR3 is TGTGCCAGCAGCTTTACAGGGTTACCAGATACGCAGTATTTT.

The chain employs TRBV7-9 and TRBJ1-2; 11 positions match TRBD1. CDR3 size: 14 residues. CDR1 and CDR2 from the germline V gene are SEHNR and FQNEAQ (reference sequence). Trimming at V came to 4 bases and at J to 6 bases, leaving 4 bases not matched to a gene. CDR3 in DNA: TGTGCCAGCAGCTCTCCGGGACAGGGGGATGGCTACACCTTC. This sequence encodes CASSSPGQGDGYTF. The full variable domain, in which reference TRBV7-9 and TRBJ1-2 provide the parts outside the CDR3, is DTGVSQNPRHKITKRGQNVTFRCDPISEHNRLYWYRQTLGQGPEFLTYFQNEAQLEKSRLLSDRFSAERPKGSFSTLEIQRTEQGDSAMYLCASSSPGQGDGYTFGSGTRLTVV.

This chain uses TRBV6-5 with TRBJ1-6; D is uncertain. Germline values: CDR1 MNHEY, CDR2 SVGAGI. V lost 8 bases and J lost 7, with 9 bases in between. The CDR3 consists of 12 residues. CDR3 bases: TGTGCCAGCCGGACTTTGAATTCACCCCTCCACTTT. Protein: CASRTLNSPLHF.

The chain carries TRBV24-1 and TRBJ2-1; 11 bases map to TRBD2. The CDR3 runs to 15 residues. Germline V gene data show CDR1 as KGHDR and CDR2 as SFDVKD. J lost 10 bases, V lost 4 bases, and 8 bases had no gene match. CDR3 sequence: CATSDLVAGGKEQFF. CDR3 DNA sequence: TGTGCCACCAGTGACCTCGTAGCGGGAGGGAAAGAGCAGTTCTTC.

The gene calls are TRBV29-1 and TRBJ2-3, with TRBD1 as a possible D gene (5 bases). V was trimmed by 5 bases and J by 4 bases, leaving 10 bases between them. Germline lookup yields CDR1 SQVTM and CDR2 ANQGSEA. The CDR3 length is 12 residues. The CDR3 loop reads CSVKKGPDTQYF. The DNA of the CDR3 is TGCAGCGTTAAAAAGGGGCCAGATACGCAGTATTTT.

This clone appeared once. The chain recombines TRBV5-1 with TRBJ1-1, with TRBD1 identical over 9 bases. Germline CDR1 and CDR2: SGHRS and YFSETQ. V gave up 3 bases and J gave up 2 bases; unmatched junction bases: 8. CDR3 length equals 16 residues. CDR3 in DNA: TGCGCCAGCAGCTGGGGGGACAGGGTGGACAACACTGAAGCTTTCTTT. Protein product: CASSWGDRVDNTEAFF.

This sequence joins TRBV5-5 and TRBJ2-1; TRBD2 matches 11 bases. Germline V gene lookup returns CDR1 SGHKS and CDR2 YYEKEE (reference sequence). The CDR3 consists of 15 residues. After removal of 5 bases from V and 6 bases from J, the junction contained 7 bases not matched to a gene. The CDR3 DNA reads as TGTGCCAGCAGGTCTACCGGGACTAGCGGCAATGAGCAGTTCTTC. Its protein product is CASRSTGTSGNEQFF.

The gene calls are TRBV11-2 and TRBJ2-7, with TRBD2 identical over 8 bases. Germline lookup yields CDR1 SGHAT and CDR2 FQNNGV. V trimming: 3 bases; J trimming: 0 bases; junction bases outside the gene matches: 7. The CDR3 loop spans 16 amino acids. The CDR3, as DNA: TGTGCCAGCAGCTTGGGTCGCGGGGGGACCTCCTACGAGCAGTACTTC. This sequence encodes CASSLGRGGTSYEQYF.